The clone carrying this TCR beta chain was observed at least ten times. Its antigen is currently unknown. The data originate from a study of response to subunit inactivated influenza vaccine. Points from the study as a whole: There was a suggestion from the authors that each seasonal influenza vaccination recruits few new T cells.

TCRdb fed the RT-PCR reads into MiXCR, producing one record per CDR3 protein. Altogether 600,000 to 850,000 distinct CDR3 sequences are present, less than 15% being singletons, with the ten largest covering about 7.6%. V lost 4 bases and J 5 bases, leaving 17 bases between the germline ends. The CDR3 has 16 residues. The chain joins TRBV12-3 or TRBV12-4 to TRBJ1-4; D possibly corresponds to TRBD1 (6 bases). The clonotype originates from a man between 50 and 59 years old who received an inactivated influenza vaccine. Sequenced material: PBMCs from blood, taken 14 to 15 days before vaccination. CDR3 nucleotide sequence: TGTGCCAGCAGTTCTTTGGACACAGGGATAAATGAAAAACTGTTTTTT. This gives the protein CASSSLDTGINEKLFF.